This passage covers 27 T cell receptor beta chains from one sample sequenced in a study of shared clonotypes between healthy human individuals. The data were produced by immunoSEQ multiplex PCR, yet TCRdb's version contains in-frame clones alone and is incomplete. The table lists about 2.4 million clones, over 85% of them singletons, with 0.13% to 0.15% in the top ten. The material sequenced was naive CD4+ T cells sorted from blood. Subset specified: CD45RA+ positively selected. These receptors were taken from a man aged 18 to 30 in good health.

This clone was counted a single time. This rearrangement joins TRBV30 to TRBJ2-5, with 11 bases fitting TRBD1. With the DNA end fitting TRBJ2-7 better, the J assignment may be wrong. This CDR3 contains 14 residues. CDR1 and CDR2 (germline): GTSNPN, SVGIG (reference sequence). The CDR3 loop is CAWGDRGNTYEQYF. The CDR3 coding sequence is TGTGCCTGGGGGGACAGGGGGAATACCTACGAGCAGTACTTC.

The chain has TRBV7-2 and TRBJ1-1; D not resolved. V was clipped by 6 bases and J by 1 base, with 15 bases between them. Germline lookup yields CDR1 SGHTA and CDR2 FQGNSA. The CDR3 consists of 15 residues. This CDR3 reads CASRVNTAPNTEAFF. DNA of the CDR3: TGTGCCAGCAGGGTGAACACGGCCCCGAACACTGAAGCTTTCTTT.

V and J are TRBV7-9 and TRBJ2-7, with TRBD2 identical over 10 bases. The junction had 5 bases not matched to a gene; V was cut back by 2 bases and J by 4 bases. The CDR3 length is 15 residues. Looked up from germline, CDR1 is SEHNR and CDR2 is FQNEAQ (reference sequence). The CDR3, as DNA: TGTGCCAGCAGCTTAAGGGCTAGCGGGAGTTACGAGCAGTACTTC. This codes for CASSLRASGSYEQYF.

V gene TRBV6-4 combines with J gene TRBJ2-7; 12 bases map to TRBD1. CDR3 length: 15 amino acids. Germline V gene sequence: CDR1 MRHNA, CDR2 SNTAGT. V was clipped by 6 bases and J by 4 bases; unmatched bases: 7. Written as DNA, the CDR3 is TGTGCCAGCAGCGCCGGGACAGGGGGCTCGTACGAGCAGTACTTC. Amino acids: CASSAGTGGSYEQYF.

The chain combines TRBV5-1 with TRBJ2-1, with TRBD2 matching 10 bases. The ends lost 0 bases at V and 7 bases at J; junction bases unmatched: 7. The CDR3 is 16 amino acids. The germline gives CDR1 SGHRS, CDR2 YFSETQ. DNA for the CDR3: TGCGCCAGCAGCTTGGATGGGACTAGCGAGCGTAATGAGCAGTTCTTC. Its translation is CASSLDGTSERNEQFF.

The CDR3 DNA sequence: TGTGCCAGCAGTGAGGCCTGGTTTTTTAGCAATCAGCCCCAGCATTTT. Residues: CASSEAWFFSNQPQHF. The chain employs TRBV2 and TRBJ1-5; D remains unclear. The ends were cut back, 3 bases at V and 0 bases at J, with 12 bases in the middle. Germline V lookup: CDR1 SNHLY, CDR2 FYNNEI. This CDR3 is 16 amino acids long.

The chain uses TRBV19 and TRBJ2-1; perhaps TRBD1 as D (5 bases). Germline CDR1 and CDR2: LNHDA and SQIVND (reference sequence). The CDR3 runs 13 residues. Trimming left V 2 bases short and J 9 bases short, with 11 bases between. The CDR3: CASSIRIGAEQFF. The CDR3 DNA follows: TGTGCCAGTAGTATAAGGATAGGGGCTGAGCAGTTCTTC.

The CDR3 sequence: CAWSVLGVPRNEQFF. DNA of the CDR3: TGTGCCTGGAGTGTCCTCGGGGTTCCTCGGAATGAGCAGTTCTTC. The V call is TRBV30, the J call TRBJ2-1; possibly TRBD2 for D (5 bases). This CDR3 contains 15 residues. CDR1 GTSNPN and CDR2 SVGIG come from the germline V gene (reference sequence). V shed 0 bases and J shed 7 bases, with 16 bases lying between them.

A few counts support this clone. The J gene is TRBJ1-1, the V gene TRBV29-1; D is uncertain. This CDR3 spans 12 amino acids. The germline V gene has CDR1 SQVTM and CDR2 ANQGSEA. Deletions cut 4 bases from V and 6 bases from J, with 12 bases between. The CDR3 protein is CSVAHGLAEAFF. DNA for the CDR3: TGCAGCGTTGCCCACGGACTCGCTGAAGCTTTCTTT. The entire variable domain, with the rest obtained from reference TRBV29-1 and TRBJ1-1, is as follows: SAVISQKPSRDICQRGTSLTIQCQVDSQVTMMFWYRQQPGQSLTLIATANQGSEATYESGFVIDKFPISRPNLTFSTLTVSNMSPEDSSIYLCSVAHGLAEAFFGQGTRLTVV.

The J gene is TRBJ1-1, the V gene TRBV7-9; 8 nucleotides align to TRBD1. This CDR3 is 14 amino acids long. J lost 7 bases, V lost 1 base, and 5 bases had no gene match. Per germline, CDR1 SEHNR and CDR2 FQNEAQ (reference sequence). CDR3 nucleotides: TGTGCCAGCAGCTTAGAAGGACAGGGAAGTGAAGCTTTCTTT. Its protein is CASSLEGQGSEAFF. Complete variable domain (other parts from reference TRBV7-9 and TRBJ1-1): DTGVSQNPRHKITKRGQNVTFRCDPISEHNRLYWYRQTLGQGPEFLTYFQNEAQLEKSRLLSDRFSAERPKGSFSTLEIQRTEQGDSAMYLCASSLEGQGSEAFFGQGTRLTVV.

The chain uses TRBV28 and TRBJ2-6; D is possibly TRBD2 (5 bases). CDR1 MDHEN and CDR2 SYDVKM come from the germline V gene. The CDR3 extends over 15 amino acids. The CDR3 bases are TGTGGAACGGGGTTTGGGCTTACCGGGGCCAACGTCCTGACTTTC. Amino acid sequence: CGTGFGLTGANVLTF.

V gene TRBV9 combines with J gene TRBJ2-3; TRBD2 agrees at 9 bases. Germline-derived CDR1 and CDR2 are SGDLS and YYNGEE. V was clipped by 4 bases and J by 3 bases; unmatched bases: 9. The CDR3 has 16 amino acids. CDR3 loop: CASSSGPAGGTDTQYF. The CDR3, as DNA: TGTGCCAGCAGCTCAGGTCCGGCGGGGGGGACAGATACGCAGTATTTT.

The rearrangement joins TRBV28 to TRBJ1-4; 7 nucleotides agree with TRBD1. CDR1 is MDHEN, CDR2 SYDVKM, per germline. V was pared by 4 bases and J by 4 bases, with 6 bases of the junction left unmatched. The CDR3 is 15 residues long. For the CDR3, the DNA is TGTGCCAGCAGTTCTTTGGGACAGATTAATGAAAAACTGTTTTTT. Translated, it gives CASSSLGQINEKLFF.

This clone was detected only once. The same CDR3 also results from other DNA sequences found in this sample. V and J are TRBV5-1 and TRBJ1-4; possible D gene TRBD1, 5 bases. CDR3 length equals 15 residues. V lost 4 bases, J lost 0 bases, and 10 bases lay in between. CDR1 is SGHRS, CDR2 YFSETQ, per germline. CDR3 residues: CASSPGAATNEKLFF. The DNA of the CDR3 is TGCGCCAGCAGCCCCGGGGCAGCAACTAATGAAAAACTGTTTTTT.

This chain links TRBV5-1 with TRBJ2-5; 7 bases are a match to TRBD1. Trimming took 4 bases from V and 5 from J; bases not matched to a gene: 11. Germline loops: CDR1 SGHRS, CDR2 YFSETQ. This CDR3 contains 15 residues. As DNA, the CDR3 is TGCGCCAGCAGCGTCAGGAACAGGGGCAGGGAGACCCAGTACTTC. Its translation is CASSVRNRGRETQYF.

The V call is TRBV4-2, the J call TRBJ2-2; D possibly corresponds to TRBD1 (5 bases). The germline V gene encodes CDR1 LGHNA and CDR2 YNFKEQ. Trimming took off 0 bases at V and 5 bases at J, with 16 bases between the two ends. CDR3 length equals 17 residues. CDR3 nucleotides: TGTGCCAGCAGCCAAGAGGTTGGGGCAGGGCAAACCGGGGAGCTGTTTTTT. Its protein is CASSQEVGAGQTGELFF.

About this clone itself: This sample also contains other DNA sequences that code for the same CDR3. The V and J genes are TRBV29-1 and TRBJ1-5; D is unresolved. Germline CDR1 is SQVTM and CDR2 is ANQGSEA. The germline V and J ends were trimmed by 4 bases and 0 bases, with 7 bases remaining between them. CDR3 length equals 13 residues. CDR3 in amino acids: CSVGSNSNQPQHF. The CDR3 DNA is TGCAGCGTTGGAAGTAATAGCAATCAGCCCCAGCATTTT.

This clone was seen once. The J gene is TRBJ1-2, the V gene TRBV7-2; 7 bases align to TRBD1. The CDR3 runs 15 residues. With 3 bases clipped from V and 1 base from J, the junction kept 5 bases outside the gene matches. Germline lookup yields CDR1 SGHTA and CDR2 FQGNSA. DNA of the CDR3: TGTGCCAGCAGCTTTACGGGACAGATTAACTATGGCTACACCTTC. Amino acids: CASSFTGQINYGYTF.

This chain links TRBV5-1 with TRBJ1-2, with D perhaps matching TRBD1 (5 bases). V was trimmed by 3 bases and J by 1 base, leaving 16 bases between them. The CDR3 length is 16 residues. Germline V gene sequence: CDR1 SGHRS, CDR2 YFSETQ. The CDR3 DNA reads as TGCGCCAGCAGCTCCGGAGCGGGGGAGGGTAACTATGGCTACACCTTC. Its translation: CASSSGAGEGNYGYTF.

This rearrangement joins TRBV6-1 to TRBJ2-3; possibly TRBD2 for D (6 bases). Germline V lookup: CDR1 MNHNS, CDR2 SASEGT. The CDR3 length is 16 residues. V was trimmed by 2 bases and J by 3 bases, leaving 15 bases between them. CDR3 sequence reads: CASSERRLAGTDTQYF. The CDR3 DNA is TGTGCCAGCAGTGAAAGAAGACTCGCGGGGACAGATACGCAGTATTTT.

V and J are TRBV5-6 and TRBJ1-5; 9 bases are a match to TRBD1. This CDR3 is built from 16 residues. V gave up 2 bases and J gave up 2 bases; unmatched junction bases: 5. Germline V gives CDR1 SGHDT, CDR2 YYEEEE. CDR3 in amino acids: CASSFGWTGGNQPQHF. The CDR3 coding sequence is TGTGCCAGCAGCTTCGGCTGGACAGGGGGCAATCAGCCCCAGCATTTT.

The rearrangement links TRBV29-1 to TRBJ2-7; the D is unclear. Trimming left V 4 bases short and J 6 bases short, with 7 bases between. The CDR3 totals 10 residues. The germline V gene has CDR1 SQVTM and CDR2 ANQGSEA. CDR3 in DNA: TGCAGCGTTGTCGAGGCCGAGCAGTACTTC. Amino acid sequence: CSVVEAEQYF.

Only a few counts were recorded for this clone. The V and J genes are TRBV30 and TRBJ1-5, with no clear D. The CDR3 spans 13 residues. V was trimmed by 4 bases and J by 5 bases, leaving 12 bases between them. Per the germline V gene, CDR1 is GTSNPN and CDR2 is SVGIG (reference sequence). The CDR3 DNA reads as TGTGCCTGGACGGGAGGTGCCCATCAGCCCCAGCATTTT. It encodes CAWTGGAHQPQHF.

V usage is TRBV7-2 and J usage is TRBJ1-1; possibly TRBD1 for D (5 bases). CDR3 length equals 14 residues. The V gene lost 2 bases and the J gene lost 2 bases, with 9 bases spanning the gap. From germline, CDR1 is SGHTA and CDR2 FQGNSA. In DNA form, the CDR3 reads TGTGCCAGCAGCTTACGACGGGGCAACACTGAAGCTTTCTTT. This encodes CASSLRRGNTEAFF. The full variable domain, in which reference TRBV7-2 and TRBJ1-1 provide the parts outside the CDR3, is GAGVSQSPSNKVTEKGKDVELRCDPISGHTALYWYRQSLGQGLEFLIYFQGNSAPDKSGLPSDRFSAERTGGSVSTLTIQRTQQEDSAVYLCASSLRRGNTEAFFGQGTRLTVV.

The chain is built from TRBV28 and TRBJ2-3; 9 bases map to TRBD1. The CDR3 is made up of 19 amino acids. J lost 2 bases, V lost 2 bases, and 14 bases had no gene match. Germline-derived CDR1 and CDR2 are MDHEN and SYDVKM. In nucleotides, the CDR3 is TGTGCCAGCAGTTTAGGTGGGGCGCACACAGGGGGCTTCACAGATACGCAGTATTTT. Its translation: CASSLGGAHTGGFTDTQYF.

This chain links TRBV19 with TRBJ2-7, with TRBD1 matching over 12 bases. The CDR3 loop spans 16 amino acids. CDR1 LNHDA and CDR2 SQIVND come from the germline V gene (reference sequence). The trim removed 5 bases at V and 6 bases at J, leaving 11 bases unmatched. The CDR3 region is CASSSAAGTGGIEQYF. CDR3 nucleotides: TGTGCCAGTAGTTCCGCCGCCGGGACAGGGGGCATCGAGCAGTACTTC.

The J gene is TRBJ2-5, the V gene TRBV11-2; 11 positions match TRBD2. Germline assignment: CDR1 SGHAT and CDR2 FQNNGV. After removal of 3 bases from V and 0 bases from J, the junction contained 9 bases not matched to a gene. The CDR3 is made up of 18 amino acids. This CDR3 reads CASSLVLAGGWYQETQYF. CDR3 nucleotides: TGTGCCAGCAGCTTGGTGCTAGCGGGGGGCTGGTACCAAGAGACCCAGTACTTC.